Following are 23 T cell receptor beta chains from one sample sequenced in a study. TCRdb re-called the 5' RACE reads with MiXCR, one entry per CDR3 protein. The sample has fewer than 55,000 distinct CDR3 sequences, more than 20% seen once. Cells sorted as Tregs were CD4+, CD25+ and CD127-/low. The sequenced sample was Tregs sorted from a lymph node. These receptors were obtained from a female donor with breast cancer.

The rearrangement uses TRBV11-2 and TRBJ2-2, with D maybe TRBD1 (6 bases). CDR3 length equals 15 residues. V shed 2 bases and J shed 3 bases, with 10 bases lying between them. The germline gives CDR1 SGHAT, CDR2 FQNNGV. CDR3 loop: CASSLRTADTGELFF. DNA for the CDR3: TGTGCCAGCAGCTTACGGACAGCCGACACCGGGGAGCTGTTTTTT.

The rearrangement uses TRBV5-1 and TRBJ1-1; D unresolved. CDR1 is SGHRS, CDR2 YFSETQ, per germline. With 4 bases removed from V and 0 bases from J, the gap between germline ends came to 10 bases. This CDR3 contains 14 residues. The CDR3 loop reads CASSRDKVNTEAFF. The CDR3 DNA reads as TGCGCCAGCAGCCGCGACAAGGTGAACACTGAAGCTTTCTTT.

CDR3 sequence (DNA): TGTGCCAGCAGCCAGGACGGCCCAGGAGGAGAGACCCAGTACTTC. Translating gives CASSQDGPGGETQYF. V usage is TRBV4-2 and J usage is TRBJ2-5, with D perhaps TRBD2 (5 bases). Germline V gene sequence: CDR1 LGHNA, CDR2 YNFKEQ. V was cut by 3 bases and J by 4 bases, with 15 bases left in between. This CDR3 is 15 amino acids long.

This clonotype was counted ten times or more. The gene calls are TRBV6-6 and TRBJ1-5, with 8 bases identical to TRBD1. This CDR3 has 13 amino acids. V dropped 6 bases and J dropped 5; count of bases not matched to a gene: 3. Germline-derived CDR1 and CDR2 are MNHNY and SVGAGI (reference sequence). CDR3 sequence reads: CASSHRGDQPQHF. In nucleotides, the CDR3 is TGTGCCAGCAGCCACAGGGGGGATCAGCCCCAGCATTTT.

A few counts support this clonotype. This rearrangement joins TRBV15 to TRBJ2-2, with D possibly matching TRBD1 (6 bases). The ends were cut back, 0 bases at V and 6 bases at J, with 8 bases in the middle. The CDR3 covers 14 residues. Germline loops: CDR1 LNHNV, CDR2 YYDKDF (reference sequence). CDR3 nucleotides: TGTGCCACCAGCAGAGATGAGGGGGCCGGGGAGCTGTTTTTT. Amino acids: CATSRDEGAGELFF.

This clonotype was seen ten or more times. The chain is built from TRBV7-9 and TRBJ2-2; 7 bases fit TRBD1. Germline loops: CDR1 SEHNR, CDR2 FQNEAQ (reference sequence). After removal of 5 bases from V and 7 bases from J, the junction contained 4 bases not matched to a gene. The CDR3 is 13 residues long. CDR3 in amino acids: CASSVTGDGELFF. CDR3 bases: TGTGCCAGCAGCGTAACAGGGGACGGGGAGCTGTTTTTT.

This clonotype was found many times. The CDR3 coding sequence is TGTGCCAGCAGCCTCAGAATGAACACTGAAGCTTTCTTT. Translation: CASSLRMNTEAFF. The rearrangement uses TRBV7-9 and TRBJ1-1; unclear D gene. The V end lost 5 bases, the J end lost 0 bases, and 7 bases lay between the germline ends. Germline CDR1 SEHNR, CDR2 FQNEAQ (reference sequence). The CDR3 is 13 amino acids. Full variable domain (missing parts from reference TRBV7-9 and TRBJ1-1): DTGVSQNPRHKITKRGQNVTFRCDPISEHNRLYWYRQTLGQGPEFLTYFQNEAQLEKSRLLSDRFSAERPKGSFSTLEIQRTEQGDSAMYLCASSLRMNTEAFFGQGTRLTVV.

This clonotype was counted ten times or more. The chain couples TRBV5-1 to TRBJ2-3; no clear D gene. The V end lost 0 bases, the J end lost 2 bases, and 7 bases lay between the germline ends. The germline V gene has CDR1 SGHRS and CDR2 YFSETQ. The CDR3 loop spans 14 amino acids. The CDR3 spells CASSLDGVTDTQYF. The CDR3 DNA follows: TGCGCCAGCAGCTTGGATGGAGTCACAGATACGCAGTATTTT.

This clonotype was counted a few times. Given a much more abundant clone one base away, this may be a read error. This chain links TRBV7-3 with TRBJ2-3, with D possibly matching TRBD1 (5 bases). Germline loops: CDR1 SGHTA, CDR2 FQGTGA. The CDR3 spans 12 residues. CDR3 loop: CASSGSTGTQYF. The CDR3 DNA is TGTGCCAGCAGCGGTAGCACAGGTACGCAGTATTTT.

V gene TRBV4-1 combines with J gene TRBJ1-2; D is possibly TRBD1 (5 bases). CDR1 MGHRA and CDR2 YSYEKL come from the germline V gene. V dropped 3 bases and J dropped 1 base, with 9 bases sitting between them. This CDR3 is built from 14 residues. CDR3 in amino acids: CASSQGGVNYGYTF. The CDR3 DNA is TGCGCCAGCAGCCAGGGAGGGGTTAACTATGGCTACACCTTC.

This clonotype was recorded many times. V gene TRBV20-1 combines with J gene TRBJ2-3; D call uncertain. CDR3 length equals 11 residues. V gave up 1 base and J gave up 6 bases, with 5 bases separating them. Germline-derived CDR1 and CDR2 are DFQATT and SNEGSKA (reference sequence). As DNA, the CDR3 is TGCAGTGCTAGAGTCCGGGATACGCAGTATTTT. Translation: CSARVRDTQYF.

This clonotype has just a few counts. The V and J genes are TRBV12-3 or TRBV12-4 and TRBJ2-1, with 7 bases matching TRBD2. Trimming removed 4 bases from V and 0 bases from J; junction bases left unmatched: 9. The CDR3 spans 17 residues. The CDR3 DNA reads as TGTGCCAGCAGTTCGGGGGGACGGCTAAGCTCCTACAATGAGCAGTTCTTC. Residues: CASSSGGRLSSYNEQFF.

This clonotype has ten or more counts. This chain uses TRBV7-9 with TRBJ2-2; D gene uncertain. CDR3 length: 12 residues. V was trimmed by 6 bases and J by 3 bases, leaving 5 bases between them. Germline-derived CDR1 and CDR2 are SEHNR and FQNEAQ (reference sequence). In DNA form, the CDR3 reads TGTGCCAGCAGACTATACACCGGGGAGCTGTTTTTT. As protein: CASRLYTGELFF.

This clonotype came up a few times. The chain links TRBV3-1 to TRBJ2-1, with 10 nucleotides matching TRBD2. Germline CDR1 LGHDT, CDR2 YNNKEL (reference sequence). The CDR3 consists of 16 residues. The junction had 4 bases not matched to a gene; V was cut back by 1 base and J by 4 bases. CDR3 protein: CASSQVTSGAYNEQFF. The CDR3, as DNA: TGTGCCAGCAGCCAAGTAACTAGCGGGGCTTACAATGAGCAGTTCTTC.

This clonotype was counted many times. The genes are TRBV6-5 and TRBJ2-3; 7 positions agree with TRBD2. The junction had 5 bases not matched to a gene; V was cut back by 3 bases and J by 2 bases. Germline V gene lookup returns CDR1 MNHEY and CDR2 SVGAGI. The CDR3 runs to 15 residues. In nucleotides, the CDR3 is TGTGCCAGCAGTTATACGGGAGGATACACAGATACGCAGTATTTT. This encodes CASSYTGGYTDTQYF.

V and J are TRBV9 and TRBJ1-2; D uncertain. CDR1 is SGDLS, CDR2 YYNGEE, per germline. This CDR3 has 15 residues. With 1 base removed from V and 0 bases from J, the gap between germline ends came to 10 bases. CDR3 sequence (DNA): TGTGCCAGCAGCGTAAACAGTGGAGCTAACTATGGCTACACCTTC. As protein: CASSVNSGANYGYTF.

Of note for this clonotype: A much larger clone lies one base from this, so it may be a read error. The rearrangement uses TRBV6-1 and TRBJ1-5; D not certain. The CDR3 extends over 11 amino acids. Trimming removed 11 bases at V and 5 bases at J, with 10 bases between. In germline, CDR1 is MNHNS, CDR2 SASEGT. The CDR3 spells CAEGRDQPQHF. The CDR3 DNA reads as TGTGCCGAAGGGCGGGATCAGCCCCAGCATTTT.

There are many counts of this clonotype. V usage is TRBV20-1 and J usage is TRBJ1-4; a weak D match, TRBD1 (5 bases). Germline V gene data show CDR1 as DFQATT and CDR2 as SNEGSKA (reference sequence). Deletions cut 6 bases from V and 0 bases from J, with 14 bases between. The CDR3 is 15 amino acids. The chain's CDR3 is CSANPGLATNEKLFF. CDR3 sequence (DNA): TGCAGTGCCAATCCGGGACTTGCAACTAATGAAAAACTGTTTTTT.

This clonotype is categorized as medium-sized. The V and J genes are TRBV5-1 and TRBJ2-1, with D perhaps TRBD2 (7 bases). CDR3 length: 20 amino acids. The V end lost 4 bases, the J end lost 0 bases, and 26 bases lay between the germline ends. Germline V gene sequence: CDR1 SGHRS, CDR2 YFSETQ. CDR3 sequence: CASSRPQGAVLASSYNEQFF. The CDR3 nucleotides are TGCGCCAGCAGCCGGCCACAGGGAGCTGTACTAGCGAGCTCCTACAATGAGCAGTTCTTC.

A remark on this clonotype: One end of the junction varies from germline; a read error may be responsible. V and J are TRBV12-3 or TRBV12-4 and TRBJ2-7; D unclear. This CDR3 comprises 15 residues. The CDR3 DNA sequence: TGTGCCGGCAGTTTAGGCGCGACGGCTGACTACGAGCAGTACTTC. The encoded protein is CAGSLGATADYEQYF.

This clonotype was seen only a few times. V and J are TRBV12-3 or TRBV12-4 and TRBJ2-7, with D tentatively TRBD2 (5 bases). CDR3 length: 12 residues. V was pared by 8 bases and J by 3 bases, with 11 bases between. CDR3: CASQLGFYEQYF. Here the CDR3 DNA reads TGTGCCAGCCAACTAGGTTTCTACGAGCAGTACTTC.

This clonotype turned up a few times. An end of the junction does not agree with germline; a read error may underlie this. The chain recombines TRBV2 with TRBJ2-7; possibly TRBD2 for D (5 bases). Germline values: CDR1 SNHLY, CDR2 FYNNEI. This CDR3 comprises 10 residues. CDR3 DNA sequence: TGTGCCTGCTCCCCGGACTTTCCGAAATTC. Its protein product is CACSPDFPKF.

Ten or more counts support this clonotype. The chain links TRBV27 to TRBJ2-3; the D is unclear. Trimming stripped 7 bases from V and 2 bases from J, with 10 bases between. CDR3 length: 13 residues. The V gene's germline CDR1 is MNHEY and CDR2 SMNVEV (reference sequence). Here the CDR3 reads CASISRATDTQYF. DNA of the CDR3: TGTGCCAGCATTTCCCGCGCCACAGATACGCAGTATTTT.